Sequencing of this TCR beta chain was carried out in a study of blood T cell repertoires in COVID-19 (dated by TCRdb to 2018 to 2021). A note on the overall study: Collaborator samples came from the United States, Italy and Spain and covered acute and convalescent phases of COVID-19. The material from the prospective study consisted of cDNA or gDNA derived from T cells, B-cell-depleted T cells, or PBMCs. Deeply sampled blood TCRbeta repertoires from subjects exposed to, actively infected with, or recovered from COVID-19 were included in the dataset. A freely available public database, intended as a resource for researchers studying the immune response to SARS-CoV-2, is where the repertoires were released. The samples were drawn from two sources: the first 160 participants of the ongoing ImmuneRACE study, and 1,254 subjects contributed by 6 global collaborators. Nearly every sample came with metadata listing a de-identified subject ID, COVID-19 status, age in years and sex. Where available, HLA class I and class II types were obtained from metadata supplied by the sample provider rather than from assay-based typing. General conclusions and limits of the study: The amount of clinical and demographic metadata varied by source and participant and was provided uncurated.

Trimming accounts for 5 bases at V and 6 bases at J, while the number of junction bases matched to no gene is 3. From a lookup of the germline V gene (reference sequence), CDR1 and CDR2 are LNHDA and SQIVND. From the cysteine up to the phenylalanine, the CDR3 has a length of 15 residues. Of the read, only the CDR3 DNA is kept; its 45 bases are in frame from base 1. Collaborating institutions collected whole blood in K2EDTA tubes following their own protocols. For TCRbeta analysis, collaborator samples were shipped as frozen whole blood, as isolated PBMCs, or as DNA extracted from either sample type. The immunoSEQ Assay, a bias-controlled multiplex PCR, was used to amplify TCRbeta CDR3 regions from genomic DNA. From the authors' description of their analysis: Within the assay, amplification of reference gene primers was used to estimate how many nucleated cells each sample contained. Sequence reads were collapsed and filtered to measure the absolute abundance of every unique TCRbeta CDR3 rearrangement. For each sample, productive Simpson clonality was calculated by taking the square root of Simpson's diversity index across productive rearrangements. In TCRdb, the immuneACCESS table is reduced to in-frame sequences with V and J assigned. These tables do not hold every clone; where another copy was compared, an unresolved V gene accounts for under half, and the others remain unexplained. For V, J and clone size, that table is used; D and trimming come from the DNA. Present in this sample are some 530,000 clones, 75% to 90% of which were seen just once. Jointly, the top ten make up approximately 3% of the sample.

A remark on this clone: Its binding antigen is unknown. Base qualities are not at hand, and no much larger clone is one base apart.

This sequence was found in a human donor in a cohort sampled during active COVID-19. Material: peripheral blood. This receptor chain uses TRBV19 and TRBJ2-1, and 14 junctional nucleotides match TRBD2. The CDR3 here reads CASSRLAGGPNEQFF. The nucleotide sequence is given as TGTGCCAGTAGTCGACTAGCGGGAGGGCCCAATGAGCAGTTCTTC.